This section outlines one T cell receptor beta chain sequence together with its context. Its antigen is still unknown. Assay used: immunoSEQ multiplex PCR; TCRdb lists only in-frame clones, some missing. The sample yields approximately 160,000 clones, about 92% seen once. The germline V and J ends were trimmed by 1 base and 4 bases, with 11 bases remaining between them. The CDR3 runs to 14 residues. The germline CDR1 and CDR2 sequences are MNHEY and SMNVEV (reference sequence). This sample is part of a study of T cell responses to AZD1222 COVID-19 vaccine. Whole-study findings and limits: The donors showed a predominance of white British ancestry and of females, with possible underestimation of clonal diversity.

The specimen comprised peripheral blood, sampled on day 0 of AZD1222 vaccination. V usage is TRBV27 and J usage is TRBJ2-7; D possibly corresponds to TRBD2 (7 bases). The receptor was isolated from an adult in good health. CDR3 DNA sequence: TGTGCCAGCAGTTTATTGGGGGGGCCTTACGAGCAGTACTTC. It encodes CASSLLGGPYEQYF.